One and the same sample provided the 6 T cell receptor beta chains below, sequenced in a study of control samples from healthy donors and cancer patients. Profiling relied on immunoSEQ multiplex PCR, and the TCRdb table lists in-frame clones only, not all of them. The sample lists about 120,000 clones; 85% to 95% were seen once. The specimen was PBMCs. These receptors came from a man at least 80 years old with head and neck cancer.

This chain uses TRBV6-5 with TRBJ1-4, with 10 bases fitting TRBD1. CDR1 MNHEY and CDR2 SVGAGI come from the germline V gene. The V gene end was trimmed by 6 bases and the J gene end by 5 bases; junction bases not matched to a gene: 0. The CDR3 covers 13 residues. Written as DNA, the CDR3 is TGTGCCAGCAGGGGACAGGGGAATGAAAAACTGTTTTTT. Its translation: CASRGQGNEKLFF.

This rearrangement joins TRBV3-1 (or the pseudogene TRBV3-2) to TRBJ2-5, with 7 bases aligning to TRBD1. This CDR3 has 15 amino acids. V trimming: 0 bases; J trimming: 2 bases; junction bases outside the gene matches: 3. CDR1 and CDR2 (germline): LGHDT, YNNKEL (reference sequence). The CDR3 is CASSQEGQSQETQYF. DNA of the CDR3: TGTGCCAGCAGCCAAGAGGGACAGTCTCAAGAGACCCAGTACTTC.

This chain uses TRBV19 with TRBJ1-6; TRBD1 might be the D (5 bases). V dropped 6 bases and J dropped 3 bases, with 15 bases sitting between them. The CDR3 is 16 amino acids. Germline V gene data show CDR1 as LNHDA and CDR2 as SQIVND (reference sequence). CDR3 sequence reads: CASRSGDGGYNSPLHF. The CDR3 region has the DNA TGTGCCAGTAGATCCGGGGACGGTGGCTATAATTCACCCCTCCACTTT.

The rearrangement joins TRBV5-6 to TRBJ2-3, with D possibly TRBD2 on 5 matching bases. The CDR3 totals 12 residues. The germline V gene encodes CDR1 SGHDT and CDR2 YYEEEE. The V gene lost 4 bases and the J gene lost 7 bases, with 10 bases spanning the gap. In DNA, the CDR3 is TGTGCCAGCAGCCGGGCGGGCTATACGCAGTATTTT. This translates into CASSRAGYTQYF.

The chain combines TRBV18 with TRBJ2-1; 8 bases are a match to TRBD1. V gave up 3 bases and J gave up 3 bases; unmatched junction bases: 19. CDR3 size: 20 residues. Looked up from germline, CDR1 is KGHSH and CDR2 is LQKENI. Here the CDR3 reads CASSPDLSDRAAWGYNEQFF. In DNA, the CDR3 is TGTGCCAGCTCACCGGACCTATCGGACAGGGCCGCGTGGGGCTACAATGAGCAGTTCTTC.

Worth noting for this clone: One junction end disagrees with the germline gene, perhaps due to a read error. This chain links TRBV6-2 or TRBV6-3 with TRBJ1-1; 7 bases agree with TRBD1. Germline V gives CDR1 MNHEY, CDR2 SVGEGT. The CDR3 sequence is 17 residues long. CDR3 sequence (DNA): TGTGTCAGCAGTTATCGGGACAGCCGAATCCTGAACACTGAAGCTTTCTTT. Translating it yields CVSSYRDSRILNTEAFF.